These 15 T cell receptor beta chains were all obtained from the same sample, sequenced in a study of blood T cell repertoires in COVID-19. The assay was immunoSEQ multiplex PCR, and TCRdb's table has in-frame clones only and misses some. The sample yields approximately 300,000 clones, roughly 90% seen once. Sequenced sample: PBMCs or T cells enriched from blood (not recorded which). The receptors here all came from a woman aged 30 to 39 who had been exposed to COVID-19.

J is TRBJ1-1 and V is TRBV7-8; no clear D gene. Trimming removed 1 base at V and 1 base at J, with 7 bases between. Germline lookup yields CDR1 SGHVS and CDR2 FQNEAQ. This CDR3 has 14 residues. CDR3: CASSLETRNTEAFF. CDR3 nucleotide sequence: TGTGCCAGCAGCTTAGAAACACGGAACACTGAAGCTTTCTTT.

The CDR3 reads CASSLSSRNIGYTF. The CDR3 bases are TGTGCCAGCAGTTTATCGTCCAGGAATATTGGCTACACCTTC. The rearrangement joins TRBV27 to TRBJ1-2; no clear D gene. Germline CDR1 reads MNHEY; CDR2 reads SMNVEV (reference sequence). V lost 0 bases, J lost 7 bases, and 12 bases lay in between. The CDR3 consists of 14 residues.

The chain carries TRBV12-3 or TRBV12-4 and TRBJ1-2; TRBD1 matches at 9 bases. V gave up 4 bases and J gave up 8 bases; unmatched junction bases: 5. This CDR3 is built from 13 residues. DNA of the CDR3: TGTGCCAGCAGTTGGGACAGGGCCGACGGCTACACCTTC. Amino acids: CASSWDRADGYTF.

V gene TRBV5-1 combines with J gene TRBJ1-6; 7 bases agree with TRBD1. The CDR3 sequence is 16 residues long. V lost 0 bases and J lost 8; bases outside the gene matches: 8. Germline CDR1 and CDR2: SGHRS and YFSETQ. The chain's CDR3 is CASSLGQGSPHSPLHF. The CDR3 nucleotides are TGCGCCAGCAGCTTGGGACAGGGATCTCCTCATTCACCCCTCCACTTT. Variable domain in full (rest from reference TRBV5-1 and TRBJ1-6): KAGVTQTPRYLIKTRGQQVTLSCSPISGHRSVSWYQQTPGQGLQFLFEYFSETQRNKGNFPGRFSGRQFSNSRSEMNVSTLELGDSALYLCASSLGQGSPHSPLHFGNGTRLTVT.

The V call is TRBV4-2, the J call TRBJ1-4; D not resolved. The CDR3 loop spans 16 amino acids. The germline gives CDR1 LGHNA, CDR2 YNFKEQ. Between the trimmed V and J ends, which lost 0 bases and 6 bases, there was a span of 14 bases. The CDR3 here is CASSQDGGRIDEKLFF. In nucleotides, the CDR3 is TGTGCCAGCAGCCAAGATGGAGGACGGATTGATGAAAAACTGTTTTTT.

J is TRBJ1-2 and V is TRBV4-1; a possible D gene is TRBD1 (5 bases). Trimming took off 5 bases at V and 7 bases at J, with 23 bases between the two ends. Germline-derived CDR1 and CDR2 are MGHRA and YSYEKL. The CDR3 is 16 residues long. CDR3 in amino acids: CASSLHGGWGDIGYTF. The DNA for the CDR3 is TGCGCCAGCAGCTTGCACGGGGGATGGGGCGACATTGGCTACACCTTC.

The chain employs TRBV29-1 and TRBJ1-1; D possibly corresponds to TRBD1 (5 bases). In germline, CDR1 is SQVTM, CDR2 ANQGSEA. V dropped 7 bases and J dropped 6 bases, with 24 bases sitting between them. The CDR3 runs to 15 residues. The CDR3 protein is CSAGWPGNRIAEAFF. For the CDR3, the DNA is TGCAGCGCCGGCTGGCCAGGGAATAGAATAGCTGAAGCTTTCTTT.

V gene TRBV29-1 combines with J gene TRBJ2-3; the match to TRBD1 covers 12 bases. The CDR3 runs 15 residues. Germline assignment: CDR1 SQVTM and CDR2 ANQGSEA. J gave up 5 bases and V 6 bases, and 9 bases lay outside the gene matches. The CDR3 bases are TGCAGCGTCAGGGACAGGGGGCGATTTCGAGATACGCAGTATTTT. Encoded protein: CSVRDRGRFRDTQYF.

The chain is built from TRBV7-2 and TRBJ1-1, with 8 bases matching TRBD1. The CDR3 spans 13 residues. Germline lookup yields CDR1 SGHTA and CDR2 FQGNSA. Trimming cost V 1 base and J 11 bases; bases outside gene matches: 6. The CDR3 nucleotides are TGTGCCAGCAGCTTAGATCGGCAGGGGGCTGCTTTCTTT. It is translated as CASSLDRQGAAFF.

Here the CDR3 DNA reads TGTGCCAGCAGCAAACCGAGACAGGGGGCGGCGGACACTGAAGCTTTCTTT. It specifies CASSKPRQGAADTEAFF. V and J are TRBV5-4 and TRBJ1-1; 10 positions agree with TRBD1. CDR3 length: 17 residues. J lost 3 bases, V lost 4 bases, and 12 bases had no gene match. In germline, CDR1 is SGHNT, CDR2 YYREEE (reference sequence).

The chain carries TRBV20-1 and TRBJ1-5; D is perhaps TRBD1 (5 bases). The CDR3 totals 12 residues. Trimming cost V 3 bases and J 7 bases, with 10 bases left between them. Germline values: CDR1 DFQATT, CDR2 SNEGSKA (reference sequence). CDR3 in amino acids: CSASGTGQPQHF. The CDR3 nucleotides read TGCAGTGCTAGTGGGACGGGACAGCCCCAGCATTTT.

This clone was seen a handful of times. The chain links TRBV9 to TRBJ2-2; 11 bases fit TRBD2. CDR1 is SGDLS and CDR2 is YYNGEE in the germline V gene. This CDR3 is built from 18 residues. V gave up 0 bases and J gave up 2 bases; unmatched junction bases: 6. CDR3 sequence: CASSVGPSGGSNTGELFF. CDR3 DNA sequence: TGTGCCAGCAGCGTAGGCCCTAGCGGGGGGTCAAACACCGGGGAGCTGTTTTTT.

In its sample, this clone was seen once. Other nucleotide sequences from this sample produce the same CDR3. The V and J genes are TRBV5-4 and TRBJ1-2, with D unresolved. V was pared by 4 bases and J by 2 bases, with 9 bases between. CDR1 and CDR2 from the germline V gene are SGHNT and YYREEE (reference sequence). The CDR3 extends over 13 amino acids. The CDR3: CASSIDTNYGYTF. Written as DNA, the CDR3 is TGTGCCAGCAGCATCGACACGAACTATGGCTACACCTTC.

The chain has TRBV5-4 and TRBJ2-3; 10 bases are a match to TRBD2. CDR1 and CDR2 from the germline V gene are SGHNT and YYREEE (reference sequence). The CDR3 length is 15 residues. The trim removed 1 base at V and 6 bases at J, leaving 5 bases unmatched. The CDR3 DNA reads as TGTGCCAGCAGCTTGATCAGCGGGGGGGAGGATACGCAGTATTTT. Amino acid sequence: CASSLISGGEDTQYF.

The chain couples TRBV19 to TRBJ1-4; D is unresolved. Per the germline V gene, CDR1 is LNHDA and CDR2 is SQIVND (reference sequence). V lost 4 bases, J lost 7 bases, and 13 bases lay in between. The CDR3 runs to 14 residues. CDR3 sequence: CASSRAGFSEKLFF. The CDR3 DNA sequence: TGTGCCAGTAGTAGGGCGGGGTTTTCTGAAAAACTGTTTTTT.